This TCR delta chain was sequenced for a study of Vδ1+ human thymocytes. Study-level results: In the thymus, TRG and TRD repertoires looked highly polyclonal with Gaussian CDR3 lengths.

RNA was extracted from the cells and then reverse transcribed. The CDR3 regions were amplified by multiplex PCR from V-gene primers to a constant-region primer. TCRdb redid the clone calls on the multiplex PCR reads with CATT. The sample consists of roughly 25,000 delta-chain clones, 6.5% to 8% of them appearing once. There are a few counts of this clone. As yet, its antigen is unknown. There are 20 residues in the CDR3. V dropped 4 bases and J dropped 6 bases, with 33 bases sitting between them. CDR1 is TSWWSYY, CDR2 QGS, per germline. This rearrangement joins TRDV1 to TRDJ1, with TRDD2 as a possible D gene (5 bases). The clonotype comes from a girl under two years old who had congenital heart surgery. The sequenced material came from Vdelta1+ gamma-delta thymocytes from the thymus. Subset of the sample: FACS-sorted CD3+ TCRalphabeta- TCRVdelta1+ TCRVdelta2- thymocytes. The CDR3 bases are TGTGCTCTTGGGGGACAGATGCTCCCCAGATTGTACTTCCCCGAGCATAAACTCATCTTT. Encoded protein: CALGGQMLPRLYFPEHKLIF.